This note documents a single T cell receptor (beta chain) sequence. Enrollment of patients from Seattle took place during active infection, with longitudinal follow-up. Produced via immunoSEQ multiplex PCR; TCRdb's table is partial and in-frame only. The table has under 70,000 clones, roughly 89% seen once. This entry comes from a study of blood T cell repertoires in COVID-19. About the research overall: Whether acute or convalescent, the COVID-19 samples came from the United States, Italy and Spain. Sources were T cells, B-cell-depleted T cells, or PBMCs; the material itself was cDNA or gDNA.

The sequenced sample was peripheral blood. The clonotype was recovered from a woman aged 60-75 years with COVID-19, enrolled during active disease.

The CDR3 loop is CASKAGSKETQYF. The CDR3 DNA follows: TGCGCCAGCAAAGCAGGGTCGAAAGAGACCCAGTACTTC. The chain combines TRBV5-1 with TRBJ2-5; a weak D match, TRBD1 (5 bases). The germline CDR1 and CDR2 sequences are SGHRS and YFSETQ. The CDR3 sequence is 13 residues long. Trimming pared 6 bases from V and 3 bases from J, leaving 12 bases between. Full variable domain (missing parts from reference TRBV5-1 and TRBJ2-5): KAGVTQTPRYLIKTRGQQVTLSCSPISGHRSVSWYQQTPGQGLQFLFEYFSETQRNKGNFPGRFSGRQFSNSRSEMNVSTLELGDSALYLCASKAGSKETQYFGPGTRLLVL.